This is a list of T cell receptor beta chains from one sample in a study of blood T cell repertoires in COVID-19. The protocol was immunoSEQ multiplex PCR, while the TCRdb copy is restricted to in-frame clones and leaves out a portion. In the table there are 300,000 to 400,000 clones, around nine tenths of which are singletons. The sequenced sample consisted of peripheral blood. All receptors derive from a young woman who had recovered from COVID-19. Both conserved end residues are part of each CDR3. D genes are given only for firm matches. Rows give clone size only sometimes, using once, few, many, or a class for an expanded clone.

V gene,J gene,clone size,D gene,CDR3 DNA,CDR3 protein
TRBV13,TRBJ1-4,.,TRBD1,TGTGCCAGCAGCTCCCGGACAGGAATCTATGAAAAACTGTTTTTT,CASSSRTGIYEKLFF
TRBV11-3,TRBJ1-1,once,TRBD1,TGTGCCAGCAGCGAGGATCTAACAGGGGGCACGATGGAAGCTTTCTTT,CASSEDLTGGTMEAFF
TRBV11-3,TRBJ2-1,.,TRBD2,TGTGCCAGCAGCTTAGATCGGGTAGCGGGAGGGGATGAGCAGTTCTTC,CASSLDRVAGGDEQFF
TRBV7-8,TRBJ1-1,.,.,TGTGCCAGCAGCTCCAGCGGAGTGAACACTGAAGCTTTCTTT,CASSSSGVNTEAFF
TRBV10-2,TRBJ2-2,.,.,TGCGCCAGCAGTGGGGGGGTGCCCGGGGAGCTGTTTTTT,CASSGGVPGELFF
TRBV10-1,TRBJ1-4,.,.,TGCGCCAGCAGTGAGTCTTGGCAGGGAGGAACTAATGAAAAACTGTTTTTT,CASSESWQGGTNEKLFF
TRBV5-1,TRBJ1-2,.,.,TGCGCCAGCAGCTTAGAGGGGGATGGCTACACCTTC,CASSLEGDGYTF
TRBV5-6,TRBJ2-5,.,.,TGTGCCAGCAGCTTCCTTCCAGCGGGTGCCCAAGAGACCCAGTACTTC,CASSFLPAGAQETQYF
TRBV19,TRBJ2-1,.,TRBD2,TGTGCCAGTAGTATTCGGACTAGCGTGTCCTACAATGAGCAGTTCTTC,CASSIRTSVSYNEQFF
TRBV10-2,TRBJ2-2,.,.,TGCGCCAGCAGTGAATTGTCAGGGACTCCCACCGGGGAGCTGTTTTTT,CASSELSGTPTGELFF
TRBV4-2,TRBJ2-3,.,TRBD2,TGTGCCAGCAGCCAAGATAGGGCTAGCGGGAGGCATACGCAGTATTTT,CASSQDRASGRHTQYF
TRBV11-3,TRBJ1-1,.,.,TGTGCCAGCAGCTTGACAAACACTGAAGCTTTCTTT,CASSLTNTEAFF
TRBV24-1,TRBJ2-3,.,TRBD2,TGTGCCACCAGTGATTTAGGGACTAGCGGGGGGATCACAGATACGCAGTATTTT,CATSDLGTSGGITDTQYF
TRBV4-3,TRBJ2-3,.,TRBD2,TGCGCCAGCAGCCTAGCGGGAGCACCGATCGATACGCAGTATTTT,CASSLAGAPIDTQYF
TRBV9,TRBJ2-1,.,.,TGTGCCAGCAGCGTAGATGACGGGTATGAGCAGTTCTTC,CASSVDDGYEQFF
TRBV3-1/TRBV3-2,TRBJ2-5,.,TRBD1,TGTGCCAGCAGCCAAGAGGACAGGCCGGAGACCCAGTACTTC,CASSQEDRPETQYF
TRBV24-1,TRBJ2-5,.,.,TGTGCCACCAGTGATGTAGGATCGGGGACCCAGTACTTC,CATSDVGSGTQYF
TRBV20-1,TRBJ2-1,.,.,TGCAGTGCTAGAGACCGCGGTCTTCAGTTCTTC,CSARDRGLQFF
TRBV6-5,TRBJ1-2,.,.,TGTGCCAGCTCGGCGGGGGGATGGGGCTACACCTTC,CASSAGGWGYTF
TRBV3-1/TRBV3-2,TRBJ1-4,.,.,TGTGCCAGCAGCCAATATTCTGGGGCTGGTACTAATGAAAAACTGTTTTTT,CASSQYSGAGTNEKLFF
TRBV30,TRBJ2-2,once,.,TGTGCATTACGGACAGCGAACACCGGGGAGCTGTTTTTT,CALRTANTGELFF
TRBV6-5,TRBJ1-1,.,.,TGTGCCAGCAGTTACTGGAAGACAGGTTATGAAGCTTTCTTT,CASSYWKTGYEAFF
TRBV10-3,TRBJ2-3,.,.,TGTGCCATCAGTGAGTCCGAAAAAGGACAGCGCACAGATACGCAGTATTTT,CAISESEKGQRTDTQYF
TRBV5-1,TRBJ1-2,.,.,TGCGCCAGCAGCTTGAATCGGGGAGGCTACACCTTC,CASSLNRGGYTF
TRBV28,TRBJ1-5,.,.,TGTGCCAGCAGTTTAACTGGGGGCAGGGATCAGCCCCAGCATTTT,CASSLTGGRDQPQHF
TRBV6-2/TRBV6-3,TRBJ2-2,.,.,TGTGCCAGCAGTCCGTCGCGGACCCGGGGAACCGGGGAGCTGTTTTTT,CASSPSRTRGTGELFF
TRBV7-9,TRBJ2-2,.,TRBD1,TGTGCCAGCAGCTTTGGGACAGGGGTAACCGGGGAGCTGTTTTTT,CASSFGTGVTGELFF
TRBV29-1,TRBJ1-1,.,.,TGCAGCGCTTTTAAAAACACTGAAGCTTTCTTT,CSAFKNTEAFF
TRBV15,TRBJ1-1,.,TRBD1,TGTGCCACCAGCAGTGTACTTCCGGGACAGGGATACTTCTCCCCTGAAGCTTTCTTT,CATSSVLPGQGYFSPEAFF
TRBV19,TRBJ2-1,few,TRBD2,TGTGCCAGTAGTACGAACGCGGGAGGTATTAATGAGCAGTTCTTC,CASSTNAGGINEQFF
TRBV6-5,TRBJ1-1,.,.,TGTGCCAGCCACCCGGAGGCATTATACACTGAAGCTTTCTTT,CASHPEALYTEAFF
TRBV29-1,TRBJ1-1,once,.,TGCAGCGTTGAAGTAGAGTTACAGGCTTTCTTT,CSVEVELQAFF
TRBV6-6,TRBJ1-2,.,.,TGTGCCAGCAGTGCCTTGACAGAGCCCAACTATGGCTACACCTTC,CASSALTEPNYGYTF
TRBV5-8,TRBJ1-1,once,.,TGTGCCAGCAGCTTGCTAGGTCGCACTGAAGCTTTCTTT,CASSLLGRTEAFF
TRBV7-2,TRBJ2-3,once,.,TGTGCCAGCAGCTCGGGACAAGCATCAGATGCGCAGTATTTT,CASSSGQASDAQYF
TRBV11-3,TRBJ2-1,.,TRBD2,TGTGCCAGCAGCCAATACCGACAAGCGGGAGTCCCCTACAATGAGCAGTTCTTC,CASSQYRQAGVPYNEQFF
TRBV4-3,TRBJ2-6,.,TRBD1,TGCGCCAGCAGCCCTTTAGGACAGGGGCTGACGACTGGGGCCAACGTCCTGACTTTC,CASSPLGQGLTTGANVLTF
TRBV5-3,TRBJ2-1,.,.,TGTGCCTCGGGGTGGGTCCACAATGAGCAGTTCTTC,CASGWVHNEQFF
TRBV12-5,TRBJ1-5,.,.,TGTGCTAGTGGTTTTTTCGAACGGGGGAGGGTTTCCCTCAGCAATCAGCCCCAGCATTTT,CASGFFERGRVSLSNQPQHF
TRBV11-2,TRBJ2-1,.,.,TGTGCCAGCAGCTTAGAAGGGGTCGTCGACAATGAGCAGTTCTTC,CASSLEGVVDNEQFF
TRBV30,TRBJ1-2,.,.,TGTGCCTCTCGCAAGATCCAGGGAAACTATGGCTACACCTTC,CASRKIQGNYGYTF
TRBV27,TRBJ1-2,few,.,TGTGCCAGTGGGTACAGACCTACTGATGGCTACACCTTC,CASGYRPTDGYTF
TRBV7-2,TRBJ2-3,.,TRBD2,TGTGCCAGCAGCTTTGACGGGAGGGCCACAGATACGCAGTATTTT,CASSFDGRATDTQYF
TRBV5-1,TRBJ1-6,.,TRBD1,TGCGCCAGCAGCTTGGGGGCAGGGGGTAATTCACCCCTCCACTTT,CASSLGAGGNSPLHF
TRBV4-3,TRBJ2-1,.,TRBD2,TGCGCCAGCAGCCAAGAAGTAGCGGGCGCGCAGTTCTTC,CASSQEVAGAQFF
TRBV7-2,TRBJ2-1,.,TRBD2,TGTGCCAGCAGCGCCTCTGGGGCGGGAGTGCTCTACAATGAGCAGTTCTTC,CASSASGAGVLYNEQFF
TRBV9,TRBJ2-2,few,.,TGTGCCAGCAGCGTAGTTGAGGCCGGGGAGCTGTTTTTT,CASSVVEAGELFF
TRBV4-3,TRBJ2-2,.,.,TGCGCCAGCAGCCAAGAACCGGGGACAATCGGGGAGCTGTTTTTT,CASSQEPGTIGELFF
TRBV18,TRBJ1-2,.,TRBD1,TGTGCCAGCTCACTGAACCAGGGACAGGGAGACTATGGCTACACCTTC,CASSLNQGQGDYGYTF
TRBV5-1,TRBJ2-6,.,TRBD1,TGCGCCAGCAGCCCTTCGACAGGGGGCGCTGGGGCCAACGTCCTGACTTTC,CASSPSTGGAGANVLTF